These 5 T cell receptor beta chains originate from one sample sequenced in a study of blood T cell repertoires in COVID-19. TCRdb's copy holds only in-frame clones and misses some; the assay was immunoSEQ multiplex PCR. The sample yields 200,000 to 250,000 clones, 80% to 90% seen once. Source material: PBMCs or T cells enriched from blood (not recorded which). These receptors all come from a woman aged 30 to 39 with acute COVID-19.

The chain couples TRBV30 to TRBJ1-6; 9 bases align to TRBD1. Germline values: CDR1 GTSNPN, CDR2 SVGIG (reference sequence). The CDR3 covers 18 residues. V dropped 0 bases and J dropped 6; count of bases not matched to a gene: 12. CDR3 residues: CAWSVLVSGQGVNSPLHF. As DNA, the CDR3 is TGTGCCTGGAGTGTACTGGTTTCGGGACAGGGTGTTAATTCACCCCTCCACTTT.

The V and J genes are TRBV4-1 and TRBJ2-3; a weak D match, TRBD1 (5 bases). The V and J ends lost 4 bases and 4 bases respectively, with 12 bases between them. Per the germline V gene, CDR1 is MGHRA and CDR2 is YSYEKL. CDR3 length: 14 residues. This CDR3 reads CASSPSGASDTQYF. The CDR3 DNA follows: TGCGCCAGCAGCCCTTCTGGGGCGTCAGATACGCAGTATTTT.

The chain links TRBV6-5 to TRBJ1-2; possible D gene TRBD1, 5 bases. CDR3 size: 14 residues. Per the germline V gene, CDR1 is MNHEY and CDR2 is SVGAGI. The V end lost 6 bases, the J end lost 2 bases, and 13 bases lay between the germline ends. The CDR3 region is CASRAGRYNYGYTF. CDR3 sequence (DNA): TGTGCCAGCAGGGCGGGACGGTACAACTATGGCTACACCTTC.

This chain joins TRBV11-2 and TRBJ1-4; a weak D match, TRBD1 (6 bases). Trimming removed 2 bases at V and 2 bases at J, with 9 bases between. This CDR3 contains 15 residues. Per the germline V gene, CDR1 is SGHAT and CDR2 is FQNNGV. DNA of the CDR3: TGTGCCAGCAGCTTAACAGGGATGACTAATGAAAAACTGTTTTTT. Protein: CASSLTGMTNEKLFF. Full variable domain (missing parts from reference TRBV11-2 and TRBJ1-4): EAGVAQSPRYKIIEKRQSVAFWCNPISGHATLYWYQQILGQGPKLLIQFQNNGVVDDSQLPKDRFSAERLKGVDSTLKIQPAKLEDSAVYLCASSLTGMTNEKLFFGSGTQLSVL.

The chain combines TRBV29-1 with TRBJ2-1, with TRBD1 as a possible D gene (5 bases). CDR1 SQVTM and CDR2 ANQGSEA come from the germline V gene. The V and J ends lost 3 bases and 3 bases respectively, with 15 bases between them. The CDR3 extends over 15 amino acids. This chain's CDR3 is CSVDVRRRGYNEQFF. CDR3 bases: TGCAGCGTTGATGTCAGGCGAAGGGGCTACAATGAGCAGTTCTTC.